Listed below are T cell receptor beta chains from one sample, sequenced in a study of regulatory T cells in long-lasting Graves disease. TCRdb re-called the multiplex PCR reads through MiXCR, storing one row per CDR3 protein. The sample consists of about 440,000 distinct CDR3 sequences, about 17% of them appearing once. This sample was also put to use in a study of T cells in Graves' hyperthyroidism and ophthalmopathy.

This specimen was peripheral blood mononuclear cells (PBMCs), taken at new diagnosis, from a patient treated with antithyroid drugs. The source of these receptors is a young woman with Graves disease. Both conserved end residues are part of each CDR3. A D gene is named only where the DNA matches it firmly. Size is omitted from some rows. Given values are once, few, many or a class for expanded clones.

TRBV13	TRBJ1-1	-	many	CASIRVPATEAFF	TGTGCCAGCATCAGGGTGCCGGCCACTGAAGCTTTCTTT
TRBV28	TRBJ1-5	TRBD1	-	CASSFRQGGQPQHF	TGTGCCAGCAGTTTTCGACAGGGAGGACAGCCCCAGCATTTT
TRBV19	TRBJ2-6	-	few	CATQVKVSGANVLTF	TGTGCCACCCAGGTTAAGGTATCTGGGGCCAACGTCCTGACTTTC
TRBV28	TRBJ2-5	-	many	CASSLFRRQETQYF	TGTGCCAGCAGTTTATTCCGTCGCCAAGAGACCCAGTACTTC
TRBV28	TRBJ1-1	-	many	CASSSNTISAFF	TGTGCCAGCAGTTCAAACACGATTTCGGCTTTCTTT
TRBV28	TRBJ2-5	-	many	CASSPVGIVETQYF	TGTGCCAGCAGTCCAGTGGGGATTGTGGAGACCCAGTACTTC
TRBV25-1	TRBJ2-1	-	few	CASSGGDRSYNEQFF	TGTGCCAGCAGTGGGGGGGACAGATCCTACAATGAGCAGTTCTTC
TRBV7-9	TRBJ1-2	-	many	CASSLAANYGYTF	TGTGCCAGCAGCTTAGCAGCTAACTATGGCTACACCTTC
TRBV7-9	TRBJ2-2	TRBD1	-	CASSSPLQGASTGELFF	TGTGCCAGCAGCTCCCCCCTACAGGGGGCGTCTACCGGGGAGCTGTTTTTT
TRBV20-1	TRBJ2-7	-	many	CSARPPGPGSYEQYF	TGCAGTGCTCGTCCTCCGGGACCTGGCTCCTACGAGCAGTACTTC
TRBV5-4	TRBJ2-5	-	-	CASSVRETQETQYF	TGTGCCAGCAGCGTCCGGGAGACCCAAGAGACCCAGTACTTC
TRBV15	TRBJ2-7	-	-	CATSRGLLSSYEQYF	TGTGCCACCAGCAGAGGACTCCTCAGCTCCTACGAGCAGTACTTC
TRBV5-1	TRBJ2-4	TRBD1	-	CASSLVTGKSIQYF	TGCGCCAGCAGCTTGGTGACAGGGAAAAGCATTCAGTACTTC
TRBV29-1	TRBJ2-5	TRBD2	few	CSVDHGTSQETQYF	TGCAGCGTTGACCATGGGACTAGCCAAGAGACCCAGTACTTC
TRBV7-2	TRBJ2-7	TRBD2	many	CASSPGRGPYEQYF	TGTGCCAGCAGCCCCGGGAGGGGACCCTACGAGCAGTACTTC
TRBV7-8	TRBJ2-2	-	many	CASSSIGRGAGGELFF	TGTGCCAGCAGCTCCATTGGTCGGGGGGCAGGCGGGGAGCTGTTTTTT
TRBV20-1	TRBJ2-7	TRBD2	-	CSARGGGGTSSYEQYF	TGCAGTGCTAGAGGGGGGGGAGGGACCAGCTCCTACGAGCAGTACTTC
TRBV6-9	TRBJ2-5	TRBD2	many	CASSYSNSGSTETQYF	TGTGCCAGCAGTTACTCGAACAGCGGGAGTACGGAGACCCAGTACTTC
TRBV29-1	TRBJ1-2	TRBD1	many	CSVGGTGHPEGYGYTF	TGCAGCGTTGGTGGGACAGGCCACCCCGAGGGCTATGGCTACACCTTC
TRBV5-1	TRBJ1-4	-	many	CASSLAGNFATNEKLFF	TGCGCCAGCAGCCTGGCAGGGAACTTTGCAACTAATGAAAAACTGTTTTTT
TRBV6-2/TRBV6-3	TRBJ2-1	-	-	CASSYLGDSSYNEQFF	TGTGCCAGCAGTTACCTCGGGGATAGCTCCTACAATGAGCAGTTCTTC
TRBV11-2	TRBJ2-7	TRBD2	-	CASTYGTSGNYEQYF	TGTGCCAGCACCTACGGGACTAGCGGAAACTACGAGCAGTACTTC
TRBV6-1	TRBJ2-1	TRBD2	-	CASRDTGLAGEYEQFF	TGTGCCAGCAGGGATACCGGACTAGCGGGAGAGTATGAGCAGTTCTTC
TRBV20-1	TRBJ2-1	-	-	CSARAPAVSYNEQFF	TGCAGTGCTAGAGCCCCCGCGGTTTCCTACAATGAGCAGTTCTTC